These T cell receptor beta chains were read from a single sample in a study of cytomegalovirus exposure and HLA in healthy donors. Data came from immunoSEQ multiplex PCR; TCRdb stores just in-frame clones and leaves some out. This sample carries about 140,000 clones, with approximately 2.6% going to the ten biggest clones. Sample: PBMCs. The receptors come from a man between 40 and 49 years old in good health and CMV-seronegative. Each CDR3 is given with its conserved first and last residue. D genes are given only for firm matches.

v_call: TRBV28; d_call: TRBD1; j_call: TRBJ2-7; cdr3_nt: TGTGCCAGCAGTTCCGGGACAGGGGGCAGCTACGAGCAGTACTTC; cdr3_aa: CASSSGTGGSYEQYF
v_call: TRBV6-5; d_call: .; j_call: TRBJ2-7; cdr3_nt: TGTGCCAGCAGTTACGCACGAGTTCCCTACGAGCAGTACTTC; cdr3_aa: CASSYARVPYEQYF
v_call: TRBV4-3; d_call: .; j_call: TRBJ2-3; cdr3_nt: TGCGCCAGCAGCTGGGACTCGAAGCGCACAGATACGCAGTATTTT; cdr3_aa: CASSWDSKRTDTQYF
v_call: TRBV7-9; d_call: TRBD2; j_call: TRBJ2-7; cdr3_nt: TGTGCCAGCAGCGCACCGGGACTAGAAGCTCTCGAGCAGTACTTC; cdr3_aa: CASSAPGLEALEQYF
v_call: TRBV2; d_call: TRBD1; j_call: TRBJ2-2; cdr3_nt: TGTGCCAGCAGTGAAGGACAGGGAGCGAACACCGGGGAGCTGTTTTTT; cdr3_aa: CASSEGQGANTGELFF
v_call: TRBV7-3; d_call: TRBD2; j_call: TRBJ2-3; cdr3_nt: TGTGCCAGCGGAGCGGGGGTCCATTTTCCAGATACGCAGTATTTT; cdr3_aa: CASGAGVHFPDTQYF
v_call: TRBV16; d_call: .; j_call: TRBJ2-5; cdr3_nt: TGTGCCAGCAGCGTTAATAAGCGGGTTGAGAGGGAGACCCAGTACTTC; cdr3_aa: CASSVNKRVERETQYF
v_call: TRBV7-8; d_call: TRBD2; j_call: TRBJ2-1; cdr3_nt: TGTGCCAGCAGCCCTATAGGGCGGGGGGACTCCTACAATGAGCAGTTCTTC; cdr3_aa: CASSPIGRGDSYNEQFF
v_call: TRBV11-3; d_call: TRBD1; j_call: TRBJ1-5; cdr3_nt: TGTGCCAGCAGCTTAGAGAGACAGGGGGGCAATCAGCCCCAGCATTTT; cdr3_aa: CASSLERQGGNQPQHF
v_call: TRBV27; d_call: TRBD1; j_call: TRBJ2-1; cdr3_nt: TGTGCCAGCAGTTTATCGACAGGGGGGAGCTCCTACAATGAGCAGTTCTTC; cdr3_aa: CASSLSTGGSSYNEQFF
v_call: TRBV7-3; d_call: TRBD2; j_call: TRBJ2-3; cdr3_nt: TGTGCCAGCAGCCGGCTAGCGGGGGGAATAAGCACAGATACGCAGTATTTT; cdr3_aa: CASSRLAGGISTDTQYF
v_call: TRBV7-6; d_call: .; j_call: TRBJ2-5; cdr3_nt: TGTGCCAGCAGCTTAGATACTTTAGAGACCCAGTACTTC; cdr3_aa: CASSLDTLETQYF
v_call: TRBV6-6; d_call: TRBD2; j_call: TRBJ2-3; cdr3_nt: TGTGCCAGCAGTTACGGGGACTTCCGCGGGGGGCAGTATTTT; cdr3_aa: CASSYGDFRGGQYF
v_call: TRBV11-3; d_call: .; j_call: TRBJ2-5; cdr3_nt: TGTGCCAGCAGCTTCTCGACAGGAGAGACCCAGTACTTC; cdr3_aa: CASSFSTGETQYF
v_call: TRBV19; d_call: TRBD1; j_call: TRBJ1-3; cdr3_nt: TGTGCCAGTAGTTTTCTCAGGGGGCGAGGAAACACCATATATTTT; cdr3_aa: CASSFLRGRGNTIYF
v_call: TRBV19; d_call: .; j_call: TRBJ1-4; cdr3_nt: TGTGCCAGTAGTTGGGGGAGGAGAGACTCAACTAATGAAAAACTGTTTTTT; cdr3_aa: CASSWGRRDSTNEKLFF
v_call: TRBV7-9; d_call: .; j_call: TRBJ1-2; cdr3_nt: TGTGCCAGCAGCTTAAGGGATCAGGGAAACTATGGCTACACCTTC; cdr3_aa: CASSLRDQGNYGYTF
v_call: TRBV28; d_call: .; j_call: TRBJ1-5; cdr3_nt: TGTGCCAGCAGTTCACCGCGGGGGGGAGGTCAGCCCCAGCATTTT; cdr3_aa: CASSSPRGGGQPQHF
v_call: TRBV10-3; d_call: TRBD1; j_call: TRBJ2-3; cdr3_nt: TGTGCCATCAGTGAACCGGACAGGGGTCCAGATACGCAGTATTTT; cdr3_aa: CAISEPDRGPDTQYF
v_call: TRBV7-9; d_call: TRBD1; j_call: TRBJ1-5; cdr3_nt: TGTGCCAGCAGCTTATATGGGACAGGGGGCGCTTATAGCAATCAGCCCCAGCATTTT; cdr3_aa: CASSLYGTGGAYSNQPQHF
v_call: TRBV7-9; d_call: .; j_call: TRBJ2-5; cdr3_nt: TGTGCCAGCAGCTTAGAAGCAAGAGAGACCCAGTACTTC; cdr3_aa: CASSLEARETQYF
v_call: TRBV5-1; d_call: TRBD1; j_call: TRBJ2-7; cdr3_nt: TGCGCCAGCAGCTTGGGGGACAGGGTCTACGAGCAGTACTTC; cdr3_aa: CASSLGDRVYEQYF
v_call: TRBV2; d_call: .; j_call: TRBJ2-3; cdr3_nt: TGTGCCAGTGGCCTTCGGGGGGCTGATACGCAGTATTTT; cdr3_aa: CASGLRGADTQYF
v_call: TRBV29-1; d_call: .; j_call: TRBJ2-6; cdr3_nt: TGCAGCGTTGTAAGCGGGGCCAACGTCCTGACTTTC; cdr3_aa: CSVVSGANVLTF
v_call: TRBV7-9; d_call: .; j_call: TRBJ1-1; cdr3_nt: TGTGCCAGCAGCCCCCTGAACAGGGTGAACACTGAAGCTTTCTTT; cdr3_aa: CASSPLNRVNTEAFF
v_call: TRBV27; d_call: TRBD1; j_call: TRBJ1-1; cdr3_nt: TGTGCCAGCAGCTTTTCGGGACAGCTGAACACTGAAGCTTTCTTT; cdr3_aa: CASSFSGQLNTEAFF
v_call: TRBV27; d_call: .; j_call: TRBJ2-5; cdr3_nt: TGTGCCAGCAGTCGATACCCGCAAATACAGGCGGTGGTCCAAGAGACCCAGTACTTC; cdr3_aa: CASSRYPQIQAVVQETQYF
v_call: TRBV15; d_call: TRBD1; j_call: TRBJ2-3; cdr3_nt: TGTGCCACCAGCAGAGAAAACAGGGGTTACACAGATACGCAGTATTTT; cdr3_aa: CATSRENRGYTDTQYF
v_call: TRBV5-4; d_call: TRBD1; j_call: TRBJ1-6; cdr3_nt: TGTGCCAGCAGCTTGGAGGGACAGGGAAATAATTCACCCCTCCACTTT; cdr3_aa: CASSLEGQGNNSPLHF
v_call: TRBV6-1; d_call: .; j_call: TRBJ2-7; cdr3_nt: TGTGCCAGCAGTGAATGGAGAGGGCCAGACGAGCAGTACTTC; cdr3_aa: CASSEWRGPDEQYF
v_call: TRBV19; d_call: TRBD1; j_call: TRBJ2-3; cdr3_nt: TGTGCCAGTAGGCCGACAGGGTCCACAGATACGCAGTATTTT; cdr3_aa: CASRPTGSTDTQYF
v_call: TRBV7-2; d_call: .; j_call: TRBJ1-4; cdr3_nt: TGTGCCAGCAGCTTTTCAGGCCTCAATGAAAAACTGTTTTTT; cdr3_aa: CASSFSGLNEKLFF
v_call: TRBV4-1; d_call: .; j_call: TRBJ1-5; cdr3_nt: TGCGCCAGCAGCCAAGGGGGGCACCCCAATCAGCCCCAGCATTTT; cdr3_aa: CASSQGGHPNQPQHF
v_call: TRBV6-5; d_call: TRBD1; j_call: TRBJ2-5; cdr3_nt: TGTGCCAGCTACAGGGGGGTGGGCCAAGAGACCCAGTACTTC; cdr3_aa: CASYRGVGQETQYF
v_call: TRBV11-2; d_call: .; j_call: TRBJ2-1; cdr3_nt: TGTGCCAGCAGCTTAGCGCGACAGGTATACAATGAGCAGTTCTTC; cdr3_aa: CASSLARQVYNEQFF
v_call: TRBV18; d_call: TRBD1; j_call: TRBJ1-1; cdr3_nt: TGTGCCAGCTCTCCGGACAGGTACACTGAAGCTTTCTTT; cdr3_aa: CASSPDRYTEAFF
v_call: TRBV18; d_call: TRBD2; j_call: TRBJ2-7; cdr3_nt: TGTGCCAGCCGTAATACCAGCGGGGGGTTCTACGAGCAGTACTTC; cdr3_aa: CASRNTSGGFYEQYF
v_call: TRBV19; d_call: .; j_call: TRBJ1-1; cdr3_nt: TGTGCCAGTAGCCGGGAGAACACTGAAGCTTTCTTT; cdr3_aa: CASSRENTEAFF
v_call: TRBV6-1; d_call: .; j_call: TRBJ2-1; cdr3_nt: TGTGCCAGCAGTGAATTCCACTACAATGAGCAGTTCTTC; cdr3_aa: CASSEFHYNEQFF
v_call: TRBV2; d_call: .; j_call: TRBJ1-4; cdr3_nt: TGTGCCAGCAGTGAACGGGGTGGGGAAAAACTGTTTTTT; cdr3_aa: CASSERGGEKLFF
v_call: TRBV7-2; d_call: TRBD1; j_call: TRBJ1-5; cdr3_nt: TGTGCCAGCAGACCCGACAGGGGGATTAATCAGCCCCAGCATTTT; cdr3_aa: CASRPDRGINQPQHF
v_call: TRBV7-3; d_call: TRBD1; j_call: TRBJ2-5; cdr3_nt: TGTGCCAGCAGCCCGGACAGGGGGCGGGAGACCCAGTACTTC; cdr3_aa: CASSPDRGRETQYF
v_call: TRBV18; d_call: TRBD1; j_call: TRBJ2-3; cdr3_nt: TGTGCCAGCTCACCCGGGACAGAGGGAGATACGCAGTATTTT; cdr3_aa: CASSPGTEGDTQYF
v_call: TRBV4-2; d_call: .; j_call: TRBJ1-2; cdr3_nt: TGTGCCAGCAGCCAAGTCGGAGGGGCATCGGTCTACACCTTC; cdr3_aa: CASSQVGGASVYTF
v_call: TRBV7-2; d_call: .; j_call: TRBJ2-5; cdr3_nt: TGTGCCAGCAGCTTAGGAGGAGGGACGGGGGAGACCCAGTACTTC; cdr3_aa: CASSLGGGTGETQYF
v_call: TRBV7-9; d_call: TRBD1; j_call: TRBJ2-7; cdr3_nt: TGTGCCAGCAGTCCCGGGACAGGGAGTCCCAACGAGCAGTACTTC; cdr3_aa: CASSPGTGSPNEQYF
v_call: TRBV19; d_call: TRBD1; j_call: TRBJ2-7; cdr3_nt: TGTGCCAGTAGTATGGTAGGACAGGGGATATACGAGCAGTACTTC; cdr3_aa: CASSMVGQGIYEQYF
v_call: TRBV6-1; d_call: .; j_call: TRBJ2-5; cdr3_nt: TGTGCCAGCAGTGAAAGGACAGGGAGGGGGGAGACCCAGTACTTC; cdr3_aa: CASSERTGRGETQYF
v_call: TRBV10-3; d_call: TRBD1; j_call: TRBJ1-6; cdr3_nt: TGTGCCACCGTACAGGGGGAAGATAATTCACCCCTCCACTTT; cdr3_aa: CATVQGEDNSPLHF
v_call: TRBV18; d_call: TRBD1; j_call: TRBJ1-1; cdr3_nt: TGTGCCAGCTCACCTACAGGGGGGGGAAGGAACACTGAAGCTTTCTTT; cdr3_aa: CASSPTGGGRNTEAFF
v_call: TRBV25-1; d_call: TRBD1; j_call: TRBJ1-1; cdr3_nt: TGTGCCAGCAGTGAATCACAGGGGATCACTGAAGCTTTCTTT; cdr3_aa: CASSESQGITEAFF
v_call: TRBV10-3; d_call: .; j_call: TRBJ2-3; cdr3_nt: TGTGCCAGGGCCGTAGCGAGGACAGATACGCAGTATTTT; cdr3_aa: CARAVARTDTQYF
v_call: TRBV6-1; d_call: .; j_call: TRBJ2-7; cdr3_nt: TGTGCCAGCAGAGTACAGACTAGGCTCTACGAGCAGTACTTC; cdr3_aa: CASRVQTRLYEQYF
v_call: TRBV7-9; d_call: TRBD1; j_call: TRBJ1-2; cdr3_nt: TGTGCCGGGATCATGAACAGGGGAGGCTACACCTTC; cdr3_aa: CAGIMNRGGYTF
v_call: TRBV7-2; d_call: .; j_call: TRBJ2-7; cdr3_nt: TGTGCCAGCAGCTATTCTCAGGGCGAGCAGTACTTC; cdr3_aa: CASSYSQGEQYF